This T cell receptor (beta chain) was found in a study of CD8 T cells in Susac syndrome. The CDR3 runs 18 residues. V gave up 4 bases and J gave up 5 bases, with 26 bases separating them. Sequencing targeted TCR beta in T cells from blood (CD8+ and CD4+). Treatment-naive patients with stable or active relapsing-remitting disease served as multiple sclerosis controls. Negative isolation yielded CD8+ and CD4+ T cells; FACS enriched TEMRA cells. After extraction with the RNeasy kit, roughly 0.5 to 1 ug of the RNA was reverse transcribed using random hexamers. The authors amplified TCR beta CDR3 across 54 Vbeta and 13 Jbeta using immunoSEQ multiplex PCR. Each CDR3 protein is one row after TCRdb ran MiXCR on the immunoSEQ multiplex PCR reads. The data contain about 300,000 distinct CDR3 sequences, 70% to 90% of them singletons.

The sample taken for sequencing was CD8+ T cells from PBMCs. The receptor was derived from a human donor with multiple sclerosis. This chain uses TRBV12-3 or TRBV12-4 with TRBJ2-5; TRBD1 or TRBD2 may be the D gene (6 bases each). The CDR3: CASSSPTRGRGFSETQYF. The DNA of the CDR3 is TGTGCCAGCAGTTCCCCCACCCGGGGGCGCGGGTTCTCGGAGACCCAGTACTTC.